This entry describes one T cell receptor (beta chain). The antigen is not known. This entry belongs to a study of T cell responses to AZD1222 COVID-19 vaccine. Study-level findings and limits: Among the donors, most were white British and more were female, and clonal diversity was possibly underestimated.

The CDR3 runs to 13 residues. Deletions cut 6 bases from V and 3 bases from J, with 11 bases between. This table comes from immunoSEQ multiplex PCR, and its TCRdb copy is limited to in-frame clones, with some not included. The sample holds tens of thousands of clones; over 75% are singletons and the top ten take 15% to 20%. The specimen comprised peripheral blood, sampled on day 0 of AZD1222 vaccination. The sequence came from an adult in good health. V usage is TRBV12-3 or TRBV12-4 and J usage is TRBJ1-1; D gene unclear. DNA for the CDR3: TGTGCCAGCAGCCAAGGACGGGACACTGAAGCTTTCTTT. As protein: CASSQGRDTEAFF.